This is a list of T cell receptor beta chains from one sample in a study of blood T cell repertoires in COVID-19. Assay: immunoSEQ multiplex PCR; the TCRdb copy retains only in-frame clones and omits some. The sample shows 300,000 to 400,000 clones, around 87% of them seen only once. Sequenced input: peripheral blood. Source of these receptors: a woman aged 45-60 years who had recovered from COVID-19. The CDR3 runs from the conserved cysteine through the conserved F or W. The order of the fields is V gene, J gene, clone size, CDR3 length, D gene, CDR3 protein, CDR3 DNA. A D gene is named only where the DNA matches it firmly. Some rows have no size entry. The others give once, few or many, or a class for an expanded clone.

v_call: TRBV27; j_call: TRBJ1-4; clone_size: -; cdr3_length: 13; d_call: -; cdr3_aa: CASGGRSNEKLFF; cdr3_nt: TGTGCCAGTGGGGGGAGGTCTAATGAAAAACTGTTTTTT
v_call: TRBV7-9; j_call: TRBJ1-6; clone_size: -; cdr3_length: 15; d_call: TRBD1; cdr3_aa: CASSPRTGQNSPLHF; cdr3_nt: TGTGCCAGCAGCCCCCGGACAGGGCAGAATTCACCCCTCCACTTT
v_call: TRBV4-3; j_call: TRBJ2-3; clone_size: -; cdr3_length: 14; d_call: TRBD2; cdr3_aa: CASSQLAGGGTQYF; cdr3_nt: TGCGCCAGCAGCCAGCTAGCGGGAGGAGGTACGCAGTATTTT
v_call: TRBV7-6; j_call: TRBJ1-2; clone_size: -; cdr3_length: 15; d_call: -; cdr3_aa: CASSLVPLANYGYTF; cdr3_nt: TGTGCCAGCAGCTTAGTCCCGCTAGCTAACTATGGCTACACCTTC
v_call: TRBV28; j_call: TRBJ2-7; clone_size: -; cdr3_length: 14; d_call: TRBD1; cdr3_aa: CASRGRGLGFEQYF; cdr3_nt: TGTGCCAGCAGGGGCAGGGGGCTGGGGTTCGAGCAGTACTTC
v_call: TRBV11-2; j_call: TRBJ2-3; clone_size: once; cdr3_length: 16; d_call: TRBD1; cdr3_aa: CASSLAGTGGTDTQYF; cdr3_nt: TGTGCCAGCAGCTTAGCGGGGACAGGAGGCACAGATACGCAGTATTTT
v_call: TRBV6-5; j_call: TRBJ2-7; clone_size: -; cdr3_length: 15; d_call: TRBD2; cdr3_aa: CASRRQASGRYEQYF; cdr3_nt: TGTGCCAGCAGACGCCAGGCTAGCGGGAGGTACGAGCAGTACTTC
v_call: TRBV9; j_call: TRBJ2-5; clone_size: once; cdr3_length: 16; d_call: -; cdr3_aa: CASSVGGSFSAETQYF; cdr3_nt: TGTGCCAGCAGCGTAGGAGGTAGTTTCTCTGCTGAGACCCAGTACTTC
v_call: TRBV6-2/TRBV6-3; j_call: TRBJ2-5; clone_size: -; cdr3_length: 12; d_call: -; cdr3_aa: CASSYSRGTQYF; cdr3_nt: TGTGCCAGCAGTTACTCAAGGGGGACCCAGTACTTC
v_call: TRBV28; j_call: TRBJ2-5; clone_size: -; cdr3_length: 12; d_call: -; cdr3_aa: CASSEALETQYF; cdr3_nt: TGTGCCAGCTCGGAGGCCCTGGAGACCCAGTACTTC
v_call: TRBV6-5; j_call: TRBJ2-7; clone_size: -; cdr3_length: 14; d_call: -; cdr3_aa: CASSSLRGTYEQYF; cdr3_nt: TGTGCCAGCAGTTCATTGAGGGGGACCTACGAGCAGTACTTC
v_call: TRBV19; j_call: TRBJ1-5; clone_size: -; cdr3_length: 16; d_call: TRBD1; cdr3_aa: CASSIAGTGGVAPQHF; cdr3_nt: TGTGCCAGTAGTATAGCGGGGACAGGGGGCGTTGCGCCCCAGCATTTT
v_call: TRBV5-8; j_call: TRBJ1-2; clone_size: once; cdr3_length: 14; d_call: -; cdr3_aa: CASPGVSPLWGYTF; cdr3_nt: TGTGCCAGCCCGGGGGTCTCCCCTCTATGGGGCTACACCTTC
v_call: TRBV7-9; j_call: TRBJ2-5; clone_size: -; cdr3_length: 15; d_call: -; cdr3_aa: CASSRYTPGAETQYF; cdr3_nt: TGTGCCAGCAGCCGCTATACCCCAGGCGCGGAGACCCAGTACTTC